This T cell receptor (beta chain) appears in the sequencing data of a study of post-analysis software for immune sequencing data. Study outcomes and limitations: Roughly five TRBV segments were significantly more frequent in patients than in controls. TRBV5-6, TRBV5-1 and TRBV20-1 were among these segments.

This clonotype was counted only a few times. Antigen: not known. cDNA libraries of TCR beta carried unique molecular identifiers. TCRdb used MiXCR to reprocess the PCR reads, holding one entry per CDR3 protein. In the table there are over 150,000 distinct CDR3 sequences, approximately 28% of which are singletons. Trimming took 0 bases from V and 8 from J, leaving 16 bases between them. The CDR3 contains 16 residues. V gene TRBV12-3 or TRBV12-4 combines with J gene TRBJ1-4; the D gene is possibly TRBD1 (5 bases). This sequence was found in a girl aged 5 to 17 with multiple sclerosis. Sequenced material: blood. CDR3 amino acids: CASSLAWGGSWEKLFF. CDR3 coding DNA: TGTGCCAGCAGTTTAGCGTGGGGGGGGAGCTGGGAAAAACTGTTTTTT.